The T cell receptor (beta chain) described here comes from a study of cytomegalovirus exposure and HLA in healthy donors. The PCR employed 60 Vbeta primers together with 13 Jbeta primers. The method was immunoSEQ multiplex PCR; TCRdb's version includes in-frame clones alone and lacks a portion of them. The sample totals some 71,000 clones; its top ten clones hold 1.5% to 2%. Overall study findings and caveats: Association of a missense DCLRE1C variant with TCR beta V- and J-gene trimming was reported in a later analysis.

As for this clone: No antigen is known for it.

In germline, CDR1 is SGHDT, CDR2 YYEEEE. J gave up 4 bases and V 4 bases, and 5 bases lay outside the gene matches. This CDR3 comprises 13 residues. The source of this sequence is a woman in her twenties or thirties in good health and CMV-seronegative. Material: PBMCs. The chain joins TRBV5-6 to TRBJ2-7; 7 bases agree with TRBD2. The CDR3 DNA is TGTGCCAGCAGCCCCAGGGAGGGGTACGAGCAGTACTTC. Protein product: CASSPREGYEQYF.